This record covers a single T cell receptor (beta chain). What it recognizes is unknown. It was with a sample-barcoded 5' primer and a J-beta primer mix that a second PCR of roughly 7 to 12 cycles was run. TCRdb independently ran MiXCR on the 5' RACE reads; one entry per CDR3 protein. This repertoire shows hundreds of thousands of distinct CDR3 sequences, 58% found once; its top ten account for around 20%. This sample was taken from a study of blood T cells in healthy people across ages. Findings of the study overall: In long-lived donors, naive CD4+ cell counts and diversity exceeded those of aged donors.

This CDR3 is 15 amino acids long. Between the trimmed V and J ends, which lost 0 bases and 2 bases, there was a span of 10 bases. Per germline, CDR1 SGHTA and CDR2 FQGNSA. This chain connects TRBV7-2 to TRBJ2-5, with no clear D. Sequencing input: blood. This sequence originates from a young man in good health. CDR3 sequence (DNA): TGTGCCAGCAGCTTAGCGATATTAGGACAAGAGACCCAGTACTTC. It yields the protein CASSLAILGQETQYF. The full variable domain, in which reference TRBV7-2 and TRBJ2-5 provide the parts outside the CDR3, is GAGVSQSPSNKVTEKGKDVELRCDPISGHTALYWYRQSLGQGLEFLIYFQGNSAPDKSGLPSDRFSAERTGGSVSTLTIQRTQQEDSAVYLCASSLAILGQETQYFGPGTRLLVL.